A single TCR beta chain is shown here with its context. Enrolled during active infection, Seattle patients were then followed longitudinally. In the study's own analysis: Amplified reference gene primers provided the basis for estimating nucleated cell counts. The assay was immunoSEQ multiplex PCR, and TCRdb's table has in-frame clones only and misses some. V and J calls and clone size are given by that table; D and trimming were obtained from the DNA. The table records about 80,000 clones, roughly 85% of them present only once. These data are taken from a study of blood T cell repertoires in COVID-19. Study at large: The study drew acute and convalescent COVID-19 samples from the United States, Italy and Spain. The analysed material was cDNA or gDNA that came from T cells, B-cell-depleted T cells, or PBMCs.

Germline trimming cut 8 bases from V and 7 bases from J; bases unmatched to any gene: 8. CDR3 length: 13 amino acids. In germline, CDR1 is MNHEY, CDR2 SVGAGI. The sequenced material came from peripheral blood. The TCR comes from a man aged 45-60 years with COVID-19, enrolled during active disease. The chain links TRBV6-5 to TRBJ1-2; 9 bases match TRBD1. CDR3 DNA sequence: TGTGCCAGCGTTAGGGACAGGGCATCTGGCTACACCTTC. Translated: CASVRDRASGYTF.